The clone carrying this TCR beta chain was counted ten times or more. Its antigen is as yet unknown. The CDR3 loop spans 15 amino acids. J was trimmed by 4 bases and V by 5 bases; bases with no gene match: 5. CDR1 is MNHNY, CDR2 SVGAGI, per germline (reference sequence). This entry is derived from a study of read filtering for tumor transcriptome and immune sequencing. Study information: Among patients, approximately 16 were male and around 14 female, aged about 45 to 80 (mean about 72). Broader study findings: Approximately 82% of IR-seq clonotypes had a single read, yet these held approximately 3.5% of reads. IR-seq and RNA-seq agreed better without single-read clonotypes. IR-seq captured clonotypes deeper and more reliably than RNA-seq.

Molecular barcoded adaptors covering alpha/delta and beta/gamma chains were used on approximately 400 ng RNA. TCRdb reprocessed the reads with MiXCR, giving one entry per CDR3 protein. The table has roughly 82,000 distinct CDR3 sequences, 9% to 15% seen once. This sequence joins TRBV6-6 and TRBJ1-5; 10 bases align to TRBD1. The receptor was derived from a donor aged 40 or older with multiple myeloma. Sequenced: a population of CD138-negative cells sorted from bone marrow. The CDR3 reads CASSPGQGGNQPQHF. The CDR3 DNA reads as TGTGCCAGCAGTCCTGGACAGGGGGGGAATCAGCCCCAGCATTTT.